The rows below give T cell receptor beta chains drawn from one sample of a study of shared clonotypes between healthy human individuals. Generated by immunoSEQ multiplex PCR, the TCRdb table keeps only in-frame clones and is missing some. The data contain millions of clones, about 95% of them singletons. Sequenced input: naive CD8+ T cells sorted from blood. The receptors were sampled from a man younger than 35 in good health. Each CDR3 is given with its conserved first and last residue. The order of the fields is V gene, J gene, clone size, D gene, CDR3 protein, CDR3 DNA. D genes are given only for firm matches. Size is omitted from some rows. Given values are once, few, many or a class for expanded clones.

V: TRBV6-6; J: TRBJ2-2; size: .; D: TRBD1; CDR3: CASSYIQGSTGELFF; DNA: TGTGCCAGCAGTTACATACAGGGGTCCACCGGGGAGCTGTTTTTT
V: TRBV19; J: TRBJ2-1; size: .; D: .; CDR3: CASSIQGRVGYNEQFF; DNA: TGTGCCAGTAGTATACAGGGGAGAGTAGGCTACAATGAGCAGTTCTTC
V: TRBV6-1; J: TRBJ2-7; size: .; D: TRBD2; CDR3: CASHLAGEYEQYF; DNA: TGTGCCAGCCATCTAGCGGGAGAATACGAGCAGTACTTC
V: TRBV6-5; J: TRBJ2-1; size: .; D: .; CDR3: CASSPPLRNEQFF; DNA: TGTGCCAGCAGTCCCCCATTGAGGAATGAGCAGTTCTTC
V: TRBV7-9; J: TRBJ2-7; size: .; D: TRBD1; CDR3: CASSLAGAGGSYEQYF; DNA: TGTGCCAGCAGCTTAGCGGGGGCAGGGGGCTCCTACGAGCAGTACTTC
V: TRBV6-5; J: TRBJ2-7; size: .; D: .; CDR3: CASSPTGYVIGEQYF; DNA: TGTGCCAGCAGCCCGACGGGGTATGTCATCGGCGAGCAGTACTTC
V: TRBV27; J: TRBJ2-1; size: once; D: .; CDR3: CASSELAVDRSYNEQFF; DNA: TGTGCCAGCAGTGAACTGGCGGTTGACAGGTCCTACAATGAGCAGTTCTTC
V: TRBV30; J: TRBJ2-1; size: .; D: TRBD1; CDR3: CAWTKFSGTGTYNEQFF; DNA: TGTGCCTGGACCAAATTTTCCGGGACAGGGACCTACAATGAGCAGTTCTTC
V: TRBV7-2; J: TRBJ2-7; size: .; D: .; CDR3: CASSLAGSYEQYF; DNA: TGTGCCAGCAGCTTAGCTGGGTCCTACGAGCAGTACTTC
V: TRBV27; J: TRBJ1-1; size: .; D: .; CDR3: CASSLGANTEAFF; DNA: TGTGCCAGCAGTTTAGGAGCGAACACTGAAGCTTTCTTT
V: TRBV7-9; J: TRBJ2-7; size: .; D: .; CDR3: CASSSQGTEQYF; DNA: TGTGCCAGCAGCTCACAGGGAACCGAGCAGTACTTC
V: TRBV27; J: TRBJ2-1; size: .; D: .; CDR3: CASSLTSTGYNEQFF; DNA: TGTGCCAGCAGTCTAACTAGTACGGGATACAATGAGCAGTTCTTC
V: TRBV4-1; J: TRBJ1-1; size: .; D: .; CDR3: CASSHFFLAEAFF; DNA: TGCGCCAGCAGCCACTTCTTCCTCGCTGAAGCTTTCTTT
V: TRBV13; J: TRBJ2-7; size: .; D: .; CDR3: CASSFYTFPYEQYF; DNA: TGTGCCAGCAGCTTTTACACTTTCCCCTACGAGCAGTACTTC
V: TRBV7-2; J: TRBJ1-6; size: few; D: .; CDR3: CASSLSSDSPLHF; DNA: TGTGCCAGCAGCTTAAGCTCCGATTCACCCCTCCACTTT
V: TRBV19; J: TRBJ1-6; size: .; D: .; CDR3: CASAENSYNSPLHF; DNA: TGTGCCAGTGCAGAAAACTCCTATAATTCACCCCTCCACTTT
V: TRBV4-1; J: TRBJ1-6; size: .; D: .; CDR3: CASSPSGVVYSPLHF; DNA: TGCGCCAGCAGCCCGTCAGGGGTTGTTTATTCACCCCTCCACTTT